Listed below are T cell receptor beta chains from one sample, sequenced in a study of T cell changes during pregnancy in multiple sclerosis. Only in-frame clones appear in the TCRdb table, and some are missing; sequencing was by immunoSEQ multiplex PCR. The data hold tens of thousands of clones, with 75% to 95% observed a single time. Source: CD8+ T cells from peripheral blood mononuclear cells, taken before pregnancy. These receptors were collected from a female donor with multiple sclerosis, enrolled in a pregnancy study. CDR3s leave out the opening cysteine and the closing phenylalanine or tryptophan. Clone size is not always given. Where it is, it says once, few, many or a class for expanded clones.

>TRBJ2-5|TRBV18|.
ASSPQGLAPSIKETQY
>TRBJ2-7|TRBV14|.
ASSQYPLVREAYEQY
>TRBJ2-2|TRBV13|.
ASSPAGGARTGELF
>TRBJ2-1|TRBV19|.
ASSSTDWSYNEQF
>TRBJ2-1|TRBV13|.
ASSTGSGNEQF
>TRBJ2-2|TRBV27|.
ASSKQVGLIGELF
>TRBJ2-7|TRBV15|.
ATSRWTGKEGSYEQY
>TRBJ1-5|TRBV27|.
ASSLSALNQPQH
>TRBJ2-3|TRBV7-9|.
ASRPGQGVPNQDTQY
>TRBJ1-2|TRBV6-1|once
ASSGLRAGGTNYGYT
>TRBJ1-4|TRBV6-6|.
ASSYSITATNEKLF
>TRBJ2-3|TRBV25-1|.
ASSEQSTDTQY